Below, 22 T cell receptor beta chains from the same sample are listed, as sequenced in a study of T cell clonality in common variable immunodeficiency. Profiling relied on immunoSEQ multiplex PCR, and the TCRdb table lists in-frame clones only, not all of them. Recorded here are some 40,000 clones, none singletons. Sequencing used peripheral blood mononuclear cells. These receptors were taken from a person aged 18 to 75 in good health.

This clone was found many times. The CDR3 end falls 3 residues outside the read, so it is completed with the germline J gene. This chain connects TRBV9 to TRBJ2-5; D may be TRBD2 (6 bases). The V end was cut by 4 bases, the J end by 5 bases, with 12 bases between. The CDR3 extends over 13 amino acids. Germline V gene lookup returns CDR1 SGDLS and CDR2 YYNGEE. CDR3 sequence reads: CASSSRSGETQYF. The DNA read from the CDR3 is TGTGCCAGCAGCTCCAGGAGCGGGGAGACC. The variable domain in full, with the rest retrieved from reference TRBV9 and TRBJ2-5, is DSGVTQTPKHLITATGQRVTLRCSPRSGDLSVYWYQQSLDQGLQFLIQYYNGEERAKGNILERFSAQQFPDLHSELNLSSLELGDSALYFCASSSRSGETQYFGPGTRLLVL.

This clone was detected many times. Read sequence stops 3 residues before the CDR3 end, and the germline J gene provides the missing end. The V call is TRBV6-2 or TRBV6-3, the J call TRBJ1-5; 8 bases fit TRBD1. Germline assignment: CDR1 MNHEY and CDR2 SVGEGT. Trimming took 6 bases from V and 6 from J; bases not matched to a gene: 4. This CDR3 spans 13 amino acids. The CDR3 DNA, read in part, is TGTGCCAGCAGCGACAGGGGTCCTCAGCCC. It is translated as CASSDRGPQP. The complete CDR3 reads CASSDRGPQPQHF.

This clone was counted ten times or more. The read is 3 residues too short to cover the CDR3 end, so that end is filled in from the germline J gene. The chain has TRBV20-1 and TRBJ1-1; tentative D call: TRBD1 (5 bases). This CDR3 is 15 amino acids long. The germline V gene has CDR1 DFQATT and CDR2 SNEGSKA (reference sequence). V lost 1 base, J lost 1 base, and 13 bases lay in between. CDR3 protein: CSARGRQITNTEAFF. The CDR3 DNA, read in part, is TGCAGTGCTAGAGGAAGACAGATTACGAACACTGAA.

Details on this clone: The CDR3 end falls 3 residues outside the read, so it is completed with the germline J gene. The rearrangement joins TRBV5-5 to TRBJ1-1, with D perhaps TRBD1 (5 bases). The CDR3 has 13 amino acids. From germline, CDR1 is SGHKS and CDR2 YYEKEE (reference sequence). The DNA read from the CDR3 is TGTGCCAGCAGCTCAGGGAACCTCGGGGAA. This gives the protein CASSSGNLGE. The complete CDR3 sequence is CASSSGNLGEAFF.

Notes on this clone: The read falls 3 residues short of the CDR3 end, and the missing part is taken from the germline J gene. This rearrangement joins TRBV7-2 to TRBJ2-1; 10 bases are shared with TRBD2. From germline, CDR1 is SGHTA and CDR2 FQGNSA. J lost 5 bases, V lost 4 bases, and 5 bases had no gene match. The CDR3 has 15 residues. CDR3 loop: CASSSLAGSHNEQFF. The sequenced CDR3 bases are TGTGCCAGCAGCTCACTAGCGGGGTCCCACAATGAG.

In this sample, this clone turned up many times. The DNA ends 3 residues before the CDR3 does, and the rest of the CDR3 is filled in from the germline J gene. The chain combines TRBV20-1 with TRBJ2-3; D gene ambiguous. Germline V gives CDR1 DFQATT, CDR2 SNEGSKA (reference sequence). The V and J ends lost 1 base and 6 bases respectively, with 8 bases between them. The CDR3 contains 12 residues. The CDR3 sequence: CSARVNADTQYF. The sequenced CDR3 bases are TGCAGTGCTAGAGTCAACGCGGATACG.

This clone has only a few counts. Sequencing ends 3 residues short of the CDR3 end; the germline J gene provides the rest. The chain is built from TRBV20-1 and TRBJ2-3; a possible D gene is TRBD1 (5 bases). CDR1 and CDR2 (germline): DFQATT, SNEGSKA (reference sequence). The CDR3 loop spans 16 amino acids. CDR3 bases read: TGCAGTGCTAGAGTAGCAGGGCGGTTCTCCGATCAGCCG. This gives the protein CSARVAGRFSDQP. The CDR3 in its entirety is CSARVAGRFSDQPQYF.

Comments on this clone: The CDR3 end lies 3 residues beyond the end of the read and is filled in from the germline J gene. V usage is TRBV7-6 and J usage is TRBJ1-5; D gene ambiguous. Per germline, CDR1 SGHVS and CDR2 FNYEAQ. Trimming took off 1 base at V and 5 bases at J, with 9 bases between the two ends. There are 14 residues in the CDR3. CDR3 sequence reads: CASSLGLRDQPQHF. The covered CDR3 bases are TGTGCCAGCAGCTTAGGGCTACGGGATCAGCCC.

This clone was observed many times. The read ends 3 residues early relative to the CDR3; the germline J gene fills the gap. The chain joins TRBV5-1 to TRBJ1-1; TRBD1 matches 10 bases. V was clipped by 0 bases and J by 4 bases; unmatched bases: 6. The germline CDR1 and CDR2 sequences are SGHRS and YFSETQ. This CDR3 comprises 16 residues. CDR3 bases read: TGCGCCAGCAGCTTGGGAGGGACAGGGGTTGCCACTGAA. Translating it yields CASSLGGTGVATE. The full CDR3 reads CASSLGGTGVATEAFF.

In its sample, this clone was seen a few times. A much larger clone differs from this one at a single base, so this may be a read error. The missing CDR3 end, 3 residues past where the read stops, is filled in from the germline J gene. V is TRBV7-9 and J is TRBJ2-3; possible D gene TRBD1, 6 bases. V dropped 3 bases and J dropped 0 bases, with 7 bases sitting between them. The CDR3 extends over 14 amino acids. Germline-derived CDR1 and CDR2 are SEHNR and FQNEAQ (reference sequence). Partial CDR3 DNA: TGTGCCAGCAGCTTCGGACAGAGCACAGATACG. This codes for CASSFGQSTDT. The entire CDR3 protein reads CASSFGQSTDTQYF.

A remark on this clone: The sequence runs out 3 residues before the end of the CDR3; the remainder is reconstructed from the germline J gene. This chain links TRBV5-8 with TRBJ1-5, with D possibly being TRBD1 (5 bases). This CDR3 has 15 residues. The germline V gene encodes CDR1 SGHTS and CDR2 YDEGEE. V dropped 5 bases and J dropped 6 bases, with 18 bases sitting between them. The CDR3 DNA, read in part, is TGTGCCAGCAGGGTACATACGGGGGTAGGTCAGCCC. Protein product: CASRVHTGVGQP. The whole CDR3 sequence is CASRVHTGVGQPQHF.

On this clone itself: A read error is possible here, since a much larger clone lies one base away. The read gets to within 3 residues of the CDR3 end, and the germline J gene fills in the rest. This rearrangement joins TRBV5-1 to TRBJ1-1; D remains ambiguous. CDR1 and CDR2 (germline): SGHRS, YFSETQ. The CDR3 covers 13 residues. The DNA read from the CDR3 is TGCGCCAGCAGTACGGGTATAACCACTGAC. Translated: CASSTGITTD. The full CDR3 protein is CASSTGITTDAFF.

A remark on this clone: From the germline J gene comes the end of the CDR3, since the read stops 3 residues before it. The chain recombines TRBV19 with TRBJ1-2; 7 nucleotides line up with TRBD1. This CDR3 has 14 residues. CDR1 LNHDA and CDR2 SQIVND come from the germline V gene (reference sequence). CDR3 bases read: TGTGCCAGTAGTTTTGGACAGGTTGGAGGTTCC. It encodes CASSFGQVGGS. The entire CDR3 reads CASSFGQVGGSYTF. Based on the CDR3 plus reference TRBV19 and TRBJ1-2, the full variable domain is DGGITQSPKYLFRKEGQNVTLSCEQNLNHDAMYWYRQDPGQGLRLIYYSQIVNDFQKGDIAEGYSVSREKKESFPLTVTSAQKNPTAFYLCASSFGQVGGSYTFGSGTRLTVV.

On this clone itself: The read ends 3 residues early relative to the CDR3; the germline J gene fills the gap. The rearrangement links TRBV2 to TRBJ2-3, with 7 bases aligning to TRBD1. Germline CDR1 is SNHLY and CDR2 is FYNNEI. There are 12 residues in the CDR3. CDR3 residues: CASSRDRQPQYF. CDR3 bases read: TGTGCCAGCAGCCGGGACAGACAGCCG.

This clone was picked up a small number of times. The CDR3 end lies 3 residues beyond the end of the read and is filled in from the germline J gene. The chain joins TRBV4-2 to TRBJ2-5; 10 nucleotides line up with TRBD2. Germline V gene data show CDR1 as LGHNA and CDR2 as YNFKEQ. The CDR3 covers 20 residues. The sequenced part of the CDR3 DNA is TGTGCCAGCAGCCTCGGTAGGCTAGCGGGAGTCATCTCTAGCACAGATACC. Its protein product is CASSLGRLAGVISSTDT. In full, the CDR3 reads CASSLGRLAGVISSTDTQYF.

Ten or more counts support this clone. The sequenced CDR3 bases are TGCGCCAGCAGGATGGGCCCGACTAGCGGGAGCGGCGGTACG. It is translated as CASRMGPTSGSGGT. The complete CDR3 reads CASRMGPTSGSGGTQYF. This chain links TRBV5-1 with TRBJ2-3; 12 nucleotides line up with TRBD2. Coverage ceases 3 residues before the CDR3 finishes, and the germline J gene fills in the end. This CDR3 contains 17 residues. V shed 5 bases, J shed 8 bases, and the junction held 15 bases outside the gene matches. Germline CDR1 reads SGHRS; CDR2 reads YFSETQ.

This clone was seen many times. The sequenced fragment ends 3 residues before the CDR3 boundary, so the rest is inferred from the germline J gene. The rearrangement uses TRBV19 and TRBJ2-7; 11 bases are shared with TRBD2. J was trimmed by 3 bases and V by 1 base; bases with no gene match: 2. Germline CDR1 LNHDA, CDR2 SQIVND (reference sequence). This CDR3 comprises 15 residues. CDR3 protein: CASSIAGLADYEQYF. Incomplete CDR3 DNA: TGTGCCAGTAGTATAGCGGGACTAGCGGACTACGAG.

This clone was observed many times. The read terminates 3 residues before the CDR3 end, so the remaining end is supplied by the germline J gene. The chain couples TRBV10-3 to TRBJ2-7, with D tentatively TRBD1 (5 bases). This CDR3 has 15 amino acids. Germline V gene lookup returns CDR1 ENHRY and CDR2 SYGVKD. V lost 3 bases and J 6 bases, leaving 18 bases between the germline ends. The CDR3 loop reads CAISDRAGFPLEQYF. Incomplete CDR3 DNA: TGTGCCATCAGTGATAGGGCAGGGTTTCCCCTCGAG.

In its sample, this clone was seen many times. The covered CDR3 bases are TGTGCCTGGAGTGAACGGTATAATGAAAAG. Encoded protein: CAWSERYNEK. The whole CDR3 protein is CAWSERYNEKLFF. V gene TRBV30 combines with J gene TRBJ2-2; D is ambiguous. The read comes to an end 3 residues before the CDR3 does, leaving the germline J gene to fill in the end. CDR3 length: 13 residues. The germline CDR1 and CDR2 sequences are GTSNPN and SVGIG (reference sequence). The variable domain in full, with the rest retrieved from reference TRBV30 and TRBJ2-2, is SQTIHQWPATLVQPVGSPLSLECTVEGTSNPNLYWYRQAAGRGLQLLFYSVGIGQISSEVPQNLSASRPQDRQFILSSKKLLLSDSGFYLCAWSERYNEKLFFGEGSRLTVL.

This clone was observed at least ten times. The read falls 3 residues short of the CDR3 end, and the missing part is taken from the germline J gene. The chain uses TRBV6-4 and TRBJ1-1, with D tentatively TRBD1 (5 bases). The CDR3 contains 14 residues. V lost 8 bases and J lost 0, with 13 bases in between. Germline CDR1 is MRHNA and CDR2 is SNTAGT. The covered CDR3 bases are TGTGCCAGCCCCGGGGGGAGGCTGAACACTGAA. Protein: CASPGGRLNTE. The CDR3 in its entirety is CASPGGRLNTEAFF.

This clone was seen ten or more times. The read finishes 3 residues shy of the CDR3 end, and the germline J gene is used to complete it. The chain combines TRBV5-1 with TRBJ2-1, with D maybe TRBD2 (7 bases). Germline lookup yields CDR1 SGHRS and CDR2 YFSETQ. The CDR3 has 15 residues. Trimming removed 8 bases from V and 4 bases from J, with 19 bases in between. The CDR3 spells CASSPAGADYNEQFF. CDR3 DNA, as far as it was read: TGCGCCAGTTCTCCGGCGGGGGCAGATTACAATGAG.

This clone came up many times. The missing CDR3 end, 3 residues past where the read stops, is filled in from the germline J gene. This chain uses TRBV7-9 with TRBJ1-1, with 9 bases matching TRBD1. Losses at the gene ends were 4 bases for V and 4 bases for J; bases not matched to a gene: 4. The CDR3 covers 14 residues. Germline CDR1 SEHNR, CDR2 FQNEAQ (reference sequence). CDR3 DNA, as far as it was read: TGTGCCAGCAGCTCGGACAGGGGAGGCACTGAA. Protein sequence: CASSSDRGGTE. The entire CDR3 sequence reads CASSSDRGGTEAFF.